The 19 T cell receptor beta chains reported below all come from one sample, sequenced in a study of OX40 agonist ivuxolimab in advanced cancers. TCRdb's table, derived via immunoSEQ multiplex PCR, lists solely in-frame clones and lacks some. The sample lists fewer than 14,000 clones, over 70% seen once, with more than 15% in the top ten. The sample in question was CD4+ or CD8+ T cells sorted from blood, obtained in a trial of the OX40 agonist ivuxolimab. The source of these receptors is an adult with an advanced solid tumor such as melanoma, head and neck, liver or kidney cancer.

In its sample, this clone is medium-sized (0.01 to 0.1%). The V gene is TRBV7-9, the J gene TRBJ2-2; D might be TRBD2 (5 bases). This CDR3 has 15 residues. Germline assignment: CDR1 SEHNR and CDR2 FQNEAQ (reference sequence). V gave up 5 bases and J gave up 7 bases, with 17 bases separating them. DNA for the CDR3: TGTGCCAGCAGCCGCGGGTCGCACCCCAGCGGGGAGCTGTTTTTT. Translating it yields CASSRGSHPSGELFF.

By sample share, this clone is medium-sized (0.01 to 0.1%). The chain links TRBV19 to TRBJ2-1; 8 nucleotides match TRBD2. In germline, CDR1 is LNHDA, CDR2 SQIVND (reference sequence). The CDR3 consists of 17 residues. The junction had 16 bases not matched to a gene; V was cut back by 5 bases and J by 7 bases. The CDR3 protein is CASSLKTSEPQGNEQFF. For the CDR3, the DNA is TGTGCCAGTAGTCTGAAGACTAGCGAGCCCCAAGGGAATGAGCAGTTCTTC.

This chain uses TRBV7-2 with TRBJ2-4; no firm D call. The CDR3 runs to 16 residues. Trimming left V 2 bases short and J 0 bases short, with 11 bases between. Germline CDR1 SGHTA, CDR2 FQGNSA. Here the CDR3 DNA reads TGTGCCAGCAGCTTATCCGGAACAGTAGCCAAAAACATTCAGTACTTC. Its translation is CASSLSGTVAKNIQYF.

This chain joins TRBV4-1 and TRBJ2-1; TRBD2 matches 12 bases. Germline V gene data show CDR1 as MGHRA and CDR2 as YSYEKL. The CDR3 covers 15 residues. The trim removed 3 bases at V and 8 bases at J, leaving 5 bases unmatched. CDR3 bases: TGCGCCAGCAGCCAGGCTAGCGGGGGGGCCTATGAGCAGTTCTTC. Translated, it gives CASSQASGGAYEQFF.

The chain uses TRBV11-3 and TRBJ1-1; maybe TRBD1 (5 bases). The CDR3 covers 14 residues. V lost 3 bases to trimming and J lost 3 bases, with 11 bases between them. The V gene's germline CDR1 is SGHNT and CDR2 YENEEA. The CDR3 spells CASSLGLGDTEAFF. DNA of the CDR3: TGTGCCAGCAGCTTGGGGTTGGGGGACACTGAAGCTTTCTTT.

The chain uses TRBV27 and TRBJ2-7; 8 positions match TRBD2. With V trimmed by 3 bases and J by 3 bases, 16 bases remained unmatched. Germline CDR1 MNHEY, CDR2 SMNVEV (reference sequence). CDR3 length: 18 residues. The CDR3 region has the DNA TGTGCCAGCAGTTTGTTGGGGGAGAGCGGGGGCGAACTCTACGAGCAGTACTTC. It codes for CASSLLGESGGELYEQYF.

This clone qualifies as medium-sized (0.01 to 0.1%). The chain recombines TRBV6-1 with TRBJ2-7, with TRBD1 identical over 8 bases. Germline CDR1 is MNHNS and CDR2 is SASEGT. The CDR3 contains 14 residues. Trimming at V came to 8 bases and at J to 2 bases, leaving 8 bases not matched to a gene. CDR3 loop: CASSGTGATYEQYF. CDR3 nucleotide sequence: TGTGCCAGCTCCGGGACAGGCGCTACCTACGAGCAGTACTTC.

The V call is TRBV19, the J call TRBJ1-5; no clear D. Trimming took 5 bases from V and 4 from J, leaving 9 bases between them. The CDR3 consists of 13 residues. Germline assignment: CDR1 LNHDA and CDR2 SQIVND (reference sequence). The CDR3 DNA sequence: TGTGCCAGTAGTCGTTTCGAGAATCAGCCCCAGCATTTT. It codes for CASSRFENQPQHF.

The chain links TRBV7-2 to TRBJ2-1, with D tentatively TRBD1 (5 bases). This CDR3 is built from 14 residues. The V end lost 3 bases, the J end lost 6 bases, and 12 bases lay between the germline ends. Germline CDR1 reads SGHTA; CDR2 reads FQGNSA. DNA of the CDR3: TGTGCCAGCAGCTTGGTATGGCAGGGCAATGAGCAGTTCTTC. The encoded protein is CASSLVWQGNEQFF. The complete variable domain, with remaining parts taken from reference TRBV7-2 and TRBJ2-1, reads GAGVSQSPSNKVTEKGKDVELRCDPISGHTALYWYRQSLGQGLEFLIYFQGNSAPDKSGLPSDRFSAERTGGSVSTLTIQRTQQEDSAVYLCASSLVWQGNEQFFGPGTRLTVL.

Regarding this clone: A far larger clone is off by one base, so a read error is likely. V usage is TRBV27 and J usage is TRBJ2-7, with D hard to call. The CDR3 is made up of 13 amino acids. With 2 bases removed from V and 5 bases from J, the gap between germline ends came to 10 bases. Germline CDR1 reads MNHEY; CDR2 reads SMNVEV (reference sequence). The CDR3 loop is CASSLKTQHEQYF. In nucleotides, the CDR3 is TGTGCCAGCAGTTTAAAGACCCAGCACGAGCAGTACTTC.

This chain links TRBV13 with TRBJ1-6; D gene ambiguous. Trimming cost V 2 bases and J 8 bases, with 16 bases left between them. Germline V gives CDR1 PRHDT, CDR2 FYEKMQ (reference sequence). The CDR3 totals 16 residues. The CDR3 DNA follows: TGTGCCAGCAGCTTAAACAAGGCGGCAGATTATTCACCCCTCCACTTT. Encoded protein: CASSLNKAADYSPLHF.

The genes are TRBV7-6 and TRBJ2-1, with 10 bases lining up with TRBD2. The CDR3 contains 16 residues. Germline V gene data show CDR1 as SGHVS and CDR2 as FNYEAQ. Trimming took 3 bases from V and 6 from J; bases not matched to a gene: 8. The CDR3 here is CASSFPPAGGPNEQFF. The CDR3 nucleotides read TGTGCCAGCAGCTTCCCGCCAGCGGGGGGGCCCAATGAGCAGTTCTTC.

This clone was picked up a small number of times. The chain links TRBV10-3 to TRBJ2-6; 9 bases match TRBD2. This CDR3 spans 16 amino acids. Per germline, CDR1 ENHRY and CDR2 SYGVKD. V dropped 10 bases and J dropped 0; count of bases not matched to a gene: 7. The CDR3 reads CATRTSDYSGANVLTF. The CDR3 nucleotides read TGTGCCACCCGGACTAGCGATTACTCTGGGGCCAACGTCCTGACTTTC.

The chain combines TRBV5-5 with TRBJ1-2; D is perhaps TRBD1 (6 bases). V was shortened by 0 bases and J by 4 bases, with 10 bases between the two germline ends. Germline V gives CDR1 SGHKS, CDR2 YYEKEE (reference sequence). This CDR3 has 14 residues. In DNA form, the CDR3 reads TGTGCCAGCAGCTTGGAGACAGGATCCTATGGCTACACCTTC. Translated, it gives CASSLETGSYGYTF. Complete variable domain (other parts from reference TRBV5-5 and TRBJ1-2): DAGVTQSPTHLIKTRGQQVTLRCSPISGHKSVSWYQQVLGQGPQFIFQYYEKEERGRGNFPDRFSARQFPNYSSELNVNALLLGDSALYLCASSLETGSYGYTFGSGTRLTVV.

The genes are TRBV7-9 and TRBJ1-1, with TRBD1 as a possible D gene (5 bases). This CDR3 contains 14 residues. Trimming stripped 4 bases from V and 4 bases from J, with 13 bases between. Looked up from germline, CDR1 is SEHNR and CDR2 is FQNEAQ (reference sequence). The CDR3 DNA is TGTGCCAGCAGCTCCGACCGGGGGAGCACTGAAGCTTTCTTT. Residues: CASSSDRGSTEAFF.

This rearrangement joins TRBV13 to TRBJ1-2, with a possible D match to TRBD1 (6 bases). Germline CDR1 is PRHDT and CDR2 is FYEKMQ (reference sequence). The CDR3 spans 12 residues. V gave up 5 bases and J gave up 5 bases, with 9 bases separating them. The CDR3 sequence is CASSHGQYGYTF. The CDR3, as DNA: TGTGCCAGCAGCCACGGACAGTATGGCTACACCTTC.

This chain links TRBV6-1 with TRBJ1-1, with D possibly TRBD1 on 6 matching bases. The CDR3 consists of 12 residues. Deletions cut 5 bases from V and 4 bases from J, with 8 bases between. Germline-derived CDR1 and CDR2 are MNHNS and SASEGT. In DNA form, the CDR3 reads TGTGCCAGCAGTCGAGGGGGCACTGAAGCTTTCTTT. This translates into CASSRGGTEAFF.

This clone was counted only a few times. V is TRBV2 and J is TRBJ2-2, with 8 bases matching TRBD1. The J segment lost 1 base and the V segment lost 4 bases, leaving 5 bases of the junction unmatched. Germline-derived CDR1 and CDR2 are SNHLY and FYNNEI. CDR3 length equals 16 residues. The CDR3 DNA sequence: TGTGCCAGCAGTGCCCCGGACAGGGTGAACACCGGGGAGCTGTTTTTT. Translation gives CASSAPDRVNTGELFF. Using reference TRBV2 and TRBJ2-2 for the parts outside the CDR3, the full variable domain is EPEVTQTPSHQVTQMGQEVILRCVPISNHLYFYWYRQILGQKVEFLVSFYNNEISEKSEIFDDQFSVERPDGSNFTLKIRSTKLEDSAMYFCASSAPDRVNTGELFFGEGSRLTVL.

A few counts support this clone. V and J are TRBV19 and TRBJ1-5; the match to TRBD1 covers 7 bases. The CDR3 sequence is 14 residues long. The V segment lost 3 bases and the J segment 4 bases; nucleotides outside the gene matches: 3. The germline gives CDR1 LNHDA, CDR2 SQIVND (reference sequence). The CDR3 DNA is TGTGCCAGTAGTATGGGACAGAAGAATCAGCCCCAGCATTTT. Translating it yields CASSMGQKNQPQHF.